The clone carrying this TCR beta chain has only a few counts. Template material for amplifying TCR beta CDR3 regions consisted of RNA transcripts. HTBI primers were used for first-round RT-PCR of the TCR CDR3. TCRdb called the multiplex PCR reads again in MiXCR, with one record for every CDR3 protein. The sample lists around 700,000 distinct CDR3 sequences; over 15% were seen once. These data originate in a study of T cells in Graves' hyperthyroidism and ophthalmopathy. In germline, CDR1 is DFQATT, CDR2 SNEGSKA (reference sequence). Germline trimming cut 8 bases from V and 10 bases from J; bases unmatched to any gene: 16. CDR3 size: 14 residues. Exclusion of a patient resulted from uncontrolled infection, other autoimmune disease, pregnancy or lactation.

Sequencing was performed on blood. This chain connects TRBV20-1 to TRBJ1-4, with TRBD1 matching 7 bases. The source of this sequence is a woman between 45 and 60 years old with Graves' hyperthyroidism that later progressed to Graves' ophthalmopathy. The chain's CDR3 is CSLFEGAGGGKLFF. CDR3 bases: TGCAGTTTATTTGAAGGGGCAGGGGGAGGAAAACTGTTTTTT.